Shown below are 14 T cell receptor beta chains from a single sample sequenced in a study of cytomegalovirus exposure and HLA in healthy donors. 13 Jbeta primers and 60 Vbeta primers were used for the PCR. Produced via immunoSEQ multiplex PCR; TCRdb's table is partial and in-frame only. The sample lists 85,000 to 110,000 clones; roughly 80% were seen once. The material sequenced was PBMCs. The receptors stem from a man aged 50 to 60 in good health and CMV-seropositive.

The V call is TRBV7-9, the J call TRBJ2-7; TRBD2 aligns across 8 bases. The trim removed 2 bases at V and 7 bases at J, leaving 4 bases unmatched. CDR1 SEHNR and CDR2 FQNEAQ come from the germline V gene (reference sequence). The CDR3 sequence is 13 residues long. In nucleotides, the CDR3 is TGTGCCAGCAGCTTAAATTTAGCGGGAGAGCAGTACTTC. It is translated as CASSLNLAGEQYF.

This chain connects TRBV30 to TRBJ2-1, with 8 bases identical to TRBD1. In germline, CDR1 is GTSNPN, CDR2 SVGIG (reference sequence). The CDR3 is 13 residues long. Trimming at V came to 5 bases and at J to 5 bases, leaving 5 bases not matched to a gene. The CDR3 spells CAWGRTGHNEQFF. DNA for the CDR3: TGTGCCTGGGGTCGGACAGGGCACAATGAGCAGTTCTTC.

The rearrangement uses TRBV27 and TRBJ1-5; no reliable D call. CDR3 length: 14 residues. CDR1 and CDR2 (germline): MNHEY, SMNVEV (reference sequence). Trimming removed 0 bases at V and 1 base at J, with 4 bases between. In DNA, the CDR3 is TGTGCCAGCAGTTTATCGAGGAGCAATCAGCCCCAGCATTTT. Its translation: CASSLSRSNQPQHF.

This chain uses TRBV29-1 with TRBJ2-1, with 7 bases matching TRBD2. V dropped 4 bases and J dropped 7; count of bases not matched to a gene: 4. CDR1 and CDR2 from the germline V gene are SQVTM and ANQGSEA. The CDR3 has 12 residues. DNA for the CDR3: TGCAGCGTTGGTGGTAGCGGGAATGAGCAGTTCTTC. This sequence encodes CSVGGSGNEQFF.

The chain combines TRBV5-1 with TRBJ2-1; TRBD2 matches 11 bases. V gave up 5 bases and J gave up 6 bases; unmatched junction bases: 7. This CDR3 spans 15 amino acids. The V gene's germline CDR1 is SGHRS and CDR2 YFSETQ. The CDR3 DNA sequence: TGCGCCAGCAGTCCTATAGCGGGAGGGGGCAATGAGCAGTTCTTC. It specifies CASSPIAGGGNEQFF.

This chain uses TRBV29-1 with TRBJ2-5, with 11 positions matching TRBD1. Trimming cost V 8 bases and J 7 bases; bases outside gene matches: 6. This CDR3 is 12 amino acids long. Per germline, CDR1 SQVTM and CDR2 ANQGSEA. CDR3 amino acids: CSPGTGGGTQYF. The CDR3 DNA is TGCAGCCCGGGGACAGGGGGGGGGACCCAGTACTTC.

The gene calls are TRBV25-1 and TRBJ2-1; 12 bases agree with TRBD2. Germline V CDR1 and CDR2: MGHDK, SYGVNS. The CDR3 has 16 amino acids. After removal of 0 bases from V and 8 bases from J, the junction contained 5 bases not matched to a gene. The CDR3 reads CASSEYRLAGGDEQFF. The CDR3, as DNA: TGTGCCAGCAGTGAATATAGGCTAGCGGGAGGGGATGAGCAGTTCTTC.

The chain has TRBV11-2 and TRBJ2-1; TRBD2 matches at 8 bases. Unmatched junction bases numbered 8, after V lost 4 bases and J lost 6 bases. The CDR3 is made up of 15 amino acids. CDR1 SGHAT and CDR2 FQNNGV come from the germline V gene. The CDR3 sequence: CASSSGGLASNEQFF. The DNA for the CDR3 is TGTGCCAGCAGCTCAGGCGGACTAGCAAGCAATGAGCAGTTCTTC.

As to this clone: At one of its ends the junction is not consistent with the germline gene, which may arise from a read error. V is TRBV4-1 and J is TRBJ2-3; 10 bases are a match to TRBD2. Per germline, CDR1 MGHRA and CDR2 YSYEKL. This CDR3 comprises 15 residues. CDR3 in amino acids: CASSQEREGPDTQYF. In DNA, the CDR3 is TGTGCCAGCAGCCAAGAGCGGGAGGGCCCAGATACGCAGTATTTT.

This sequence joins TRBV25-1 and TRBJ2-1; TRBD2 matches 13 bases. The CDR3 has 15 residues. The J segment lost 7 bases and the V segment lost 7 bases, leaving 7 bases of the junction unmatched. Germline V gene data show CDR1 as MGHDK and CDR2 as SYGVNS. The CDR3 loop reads CASTLTSGRGNEQFF. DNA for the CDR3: TGTGCCAGCACCCTAACTAGCGGGAGGGGAAATGAGCAGTTCTTC.

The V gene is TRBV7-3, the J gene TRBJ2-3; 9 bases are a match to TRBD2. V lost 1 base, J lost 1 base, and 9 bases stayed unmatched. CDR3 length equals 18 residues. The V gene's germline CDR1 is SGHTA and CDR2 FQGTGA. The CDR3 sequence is CASSLRSSGRGGTDTQYF. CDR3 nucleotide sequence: TGTGCCAGCAGCTTAAGAAGTAGCGGGAGAGGCGGCACAGATACGCAGTATTTT.

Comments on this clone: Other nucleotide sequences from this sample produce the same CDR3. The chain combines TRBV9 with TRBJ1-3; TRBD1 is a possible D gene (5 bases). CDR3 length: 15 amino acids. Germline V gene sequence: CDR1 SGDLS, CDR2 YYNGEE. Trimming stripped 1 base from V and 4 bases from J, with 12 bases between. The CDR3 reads CASSVSQGAGNTIYF. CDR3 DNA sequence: TGTGCCAGCAGCGTATCCCAGGGTGCCGGAAACACCATATATTTT.

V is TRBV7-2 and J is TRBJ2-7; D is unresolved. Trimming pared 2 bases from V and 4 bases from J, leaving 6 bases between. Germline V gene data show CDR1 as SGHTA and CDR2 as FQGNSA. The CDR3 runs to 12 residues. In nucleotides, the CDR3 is TGTGCCAGCAGCTTACGACTTTACGAGCAGTACTTC. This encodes CASSLRLYEQYF.

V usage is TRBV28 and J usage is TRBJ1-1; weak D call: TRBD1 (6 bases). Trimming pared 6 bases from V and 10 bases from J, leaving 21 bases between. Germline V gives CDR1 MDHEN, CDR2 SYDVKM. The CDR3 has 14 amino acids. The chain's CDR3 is CASSKGQSTRAAFF. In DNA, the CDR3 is TGTGCCAGCAGCAAGGGACAAAGTACGCGGGCAGCTTTCTTT.